The clone carrying this T cell receptor (beta chain) has only a few counts. The CDR3 is 15 amino acids. Germline V gives CDR1 MDHEN, CDR2 SYDVKM. Trimming left V 6 bases short and J 4 bases short, with 18 bases between. The data belong to a study of blood T cells in healthy people across ages. A second about 7 to 12 cycle PCR used barcoded and J-beta primers. TCRdb passed the 5' RACE reads through MiXCR, listing each CDR3 protein once. The data hold roughly 800,000 distinct CDR3 sequences, with under 40% observed a single time. The sequence derives from a young man in good health. The sample consisted of blood. V usage is TRBV28 and J usage is TRBJ1-1; D possibly corresponds to TRBD1 (6 bases). Written as DNA, the CDR3 is TGTGCCAGCAGCCCGAGGGTGGGGGCGAGCACTGAAGCTTTCTTT. Translation gives CASSPRVGASTEAFF.